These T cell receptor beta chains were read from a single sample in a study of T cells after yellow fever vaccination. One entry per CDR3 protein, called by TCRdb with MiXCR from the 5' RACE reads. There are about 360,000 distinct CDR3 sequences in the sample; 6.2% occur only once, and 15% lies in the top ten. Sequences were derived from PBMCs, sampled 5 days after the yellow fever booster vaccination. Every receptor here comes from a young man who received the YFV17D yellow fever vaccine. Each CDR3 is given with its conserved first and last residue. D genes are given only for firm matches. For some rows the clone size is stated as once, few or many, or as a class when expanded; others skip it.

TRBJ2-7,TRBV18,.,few,TGTGCCAGCTCACCACGGGACGGCGAGCAGTACTTC,CASSPRDGEQYF
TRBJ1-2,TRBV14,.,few,TGTGCCAGCAGCCCCTTCGGCGTTGGAGGCTACACCTTC,CASSPFGVGGYTF
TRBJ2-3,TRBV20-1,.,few,TGCAGTGCTTCCCACGGTCCTCCGGGGACAGATACGCAGTATTTT,CSASHGPPGTDTQYF
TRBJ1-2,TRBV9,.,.,TGTGCCAGCAGCCCAAGGACCGATAATGGCTACACCTTC,CASSPRTDNGYTF
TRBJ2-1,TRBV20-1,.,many,TGCAGTGCTAGGGCGGAAGAGCAGTTCTTC,CSARAEEQFF
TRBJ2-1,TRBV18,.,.,TGTGCCAGCTCGCTAGTGGGGGACTCCTACAATGAGCAGTTCTTC,CASSLVGDSYNEQFF
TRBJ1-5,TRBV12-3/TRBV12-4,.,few,TGTGCCAGCAGTTTAGCTACCCACGGGGGACAGCCCCAGCATTTT,CASSLATHGGQPQHF
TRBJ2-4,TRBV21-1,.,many,TGTGCCAGCAGCAAAGAGAAGGGGATGGACGACGCCAAAAACATTCAGTACTTC,CASSKEKGMDDAKNIQYF
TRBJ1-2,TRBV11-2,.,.,TGTGCCAGCAGCTGGGATACTAACTATGGCTACACCTTC,CASSWDTNYGYTF
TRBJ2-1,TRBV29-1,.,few,TGCAGCGTGTGGACAGGAGGGAGCTCCTACAATGAGCAGTTCTTC,CSVWTGGSSYNEQFF
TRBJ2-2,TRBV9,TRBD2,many,TGTGCCAGCAGTAATTCGGCGGGAGGCCCCGGGGAGCTGTTTTTT,CASSNSAGGPGELFF
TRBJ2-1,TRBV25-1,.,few,TGTGCCAGCCGAGGACTCCCTCGGGATGAGCAGTTCTTC,CASRGLPRDEQFF
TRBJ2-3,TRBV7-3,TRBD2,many,TGTGCCAGCAGTCCATCTAGCGGGAACACAGATACGCAGTATTTT,CASSPSSGNTDTQYF
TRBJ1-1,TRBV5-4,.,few,TGTGCCAGCAGCTCCTCTCGAGGGCAGGGCAAGACTTTCTTT,CASSSSRGQGKTFF
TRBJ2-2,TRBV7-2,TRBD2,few,TGTGCCAGCAGCTTTACGGGAGGGGTCGGGGAGCTGTTTTTT,CASSFTGGVGELFF
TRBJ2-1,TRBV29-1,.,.,TGCAGCGTGTACAATGTGCAGTTCTTC,CSVYNVQFF
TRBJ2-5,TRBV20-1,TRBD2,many,TGCAGTGCTAGAGATGGGCTAGCGGGCGGCCCCCTCGGGGAGACCCAGTACTTC,CSARDGLAGGPLGETQYF
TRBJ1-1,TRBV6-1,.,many,TGTGCCACCAGCGGAATGATGAACACTGAAGCTTTCTTT,CATSGMMNTEAFF
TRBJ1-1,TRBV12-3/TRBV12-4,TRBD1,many,TGTGCCAGCACCCTGGGACAGTTTAGCTTCTTT,CASTLGQFSFF
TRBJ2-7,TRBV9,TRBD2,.,TGTGCCAGCAGCGTAGAGCCTAGCGGGATCTACGAGCAGTACTTC,CASSVEPSGIYEQYF
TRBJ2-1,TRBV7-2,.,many,TGTGCCAGCAGCTTAGGCGGGGTGGATTACAATGAGCAGTTCTTC,CASSLGGVDYNEQFF
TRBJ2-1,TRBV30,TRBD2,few,TGTGCCTGGAGTGTAAAAGGACTAGCGGGGTACAATGAGCAGTTCTTC,CAWSVKGLAGYNEQFF
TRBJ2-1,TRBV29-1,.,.,TGCAGCGTTGAAGGGGCACAAGGGGGGTACAATGAGCAGTTCTTC,CSVEGAQGGYNEQFF
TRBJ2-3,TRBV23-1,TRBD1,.,TGCGCCAGCAGTCCCCTCTGGGACAGGGGGCTTACAGATACGCAGTATTTT,CASSPLWDRGLTDTQYF
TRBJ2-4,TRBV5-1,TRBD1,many,TGCGCCAGCAGCTCACAGCAGGGGGTGGACATTCAGTACTTC,CASSSQQGVDIQYF
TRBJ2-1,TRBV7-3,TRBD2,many,TGTGCCAGCAGCCCGCTGACTAGCGGAAGCTCCTACAATGAGCAGTTCTTC,CASSPLTSGSSYNEQFF
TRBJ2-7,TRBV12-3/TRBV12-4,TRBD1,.,TGTGCCAGCAGTCCGGGGACAGGAGTCAACTCCTACGAGCAGTACTTC,CASSPGTGVNSYEQYF
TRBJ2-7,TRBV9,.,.,TGTGCCAGCAGCGCAACCGGGACTCCCTACGAGCAGTACTTC,CASSATGTPYEQYF
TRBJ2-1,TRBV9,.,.,TGTGCCAGCAGCGGCGCCACGGCTTACAATGAGCAGTTCTTC,CASSGATAYNEQFF
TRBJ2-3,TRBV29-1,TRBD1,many,TGCAGCGTTGGATACCGAACAGGGGGCAGAACAGATACGCAGTATTTT,CSVGYRTGGRTDTQYF
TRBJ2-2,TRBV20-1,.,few,TGCAGTGCTAGTCGGGCCGGGGAGCTGTTTTTT,CSASRAGELFF
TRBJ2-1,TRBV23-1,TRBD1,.,TGCGCCAGCTTACGATGGGACAGGGTGGACAATGAGCAGTTCTTC,CASLRWDRVDNEQFF
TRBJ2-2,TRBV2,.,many,TGTGCCAGCAAGGGGGGGGGGACTCTCACCGGGGAGCTGTTTTTT,CASKGGGTLTGELFF
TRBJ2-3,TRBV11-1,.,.,TGTGCCAGCAGCCACATAGGCGGGGAGGCACAGGGCCTAGCTGGGGCAGATACGCAGTATTTT,CASSHIGGEAQGLAGADTQYF
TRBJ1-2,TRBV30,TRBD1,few,TGTGCCTGGAGTGGGACAGGGGGAAACTATGGCTACACCTTC,CAWSGTGGNYGYTF
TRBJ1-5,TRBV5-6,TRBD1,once,TGTGCCAGCAGCAGTTATACAGGGGTCAATCAGCCCCAGCATTTT,CASSSYTGVNQPQHF
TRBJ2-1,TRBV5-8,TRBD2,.,TGTGCCAGCAGCTTCGGGACTAAAGCACACAATGAGCAGTTCTTC,CASSFGTKAHNEQFF
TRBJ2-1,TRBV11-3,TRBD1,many,TGTGCCAGCAGTCTAGGGGACAGGGGACTAAATGAGCAGTTCTTC,CASSLGDRGLNEQFF
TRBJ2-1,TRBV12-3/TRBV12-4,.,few,TGTGCCAGCAGTGCTGACGGATACAATGAGCAGTTCTTC,CASSADGYNEQFF
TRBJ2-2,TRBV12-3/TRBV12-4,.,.,TGTGCCAGCAGAAAGAGACTAGCGAACACCGGGGAGCTGTTTTTT,CASRKRLANTGELFF
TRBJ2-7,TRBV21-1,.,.,TGTGCCAGCAGCAAAGTGTGGACAGGGAAGCACGAGCAGTACTTC,CASSKVWTGKHEQYF
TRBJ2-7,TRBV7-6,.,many,TGTGCCAGCAGCTTAGAGCGGGCCGCCTACGAGCAGTACTTC,CASSLERAAYEQYF
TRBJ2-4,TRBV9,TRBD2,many,TGTGCCAGCAGCGTAGGGACTAGCGGCCTTCTAGCCAAAAACATTCAGTACTTC,CASSVGTSGLLAKNIQYF
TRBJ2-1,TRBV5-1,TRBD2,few,TGCGCCAGCGTCCCTAGCGGGACTGGGTACAATGAGCAGTTCTTC,CASVPSGTGYNEQFF
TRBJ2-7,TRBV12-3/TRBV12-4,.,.,TGTGCCAGCAGTCGGTGGGTCTACGAGCAGTACTTC,CASSRWVYEQYF
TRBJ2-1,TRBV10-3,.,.,TGTGCCATCAGCCTAGCGAACAATGAGCAGTTCTTC,CAISLANNEQFF
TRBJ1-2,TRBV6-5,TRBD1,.,TGTGCCAGCAGTTACGAACCCATCGGGACAGGTGTTGGCTACACCTTC,CASSYEPIGTGVGYTF
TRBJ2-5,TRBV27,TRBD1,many,TGTGCCAGCAGTCCAAGCCCCGGGACAGGCTTCTCTGGAGAGACCCAGTACTTC,CASSPSPGTGFSGETQYF
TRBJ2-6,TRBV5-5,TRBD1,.,TGTGCCAGCAGCTGGGCAGGGGGCGCCTCTGGGGCCAACGTCCTGACTTTC,CASSWAGGASGANVLTF
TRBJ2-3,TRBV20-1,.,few,TGCAGTGGGAACGGGCCCTCGATCACAGATACGCAGTATTTT,CSGNGPSITDTQYF
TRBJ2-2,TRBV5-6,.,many,TGTGCCAGCAGCCCTGCTATGACCGGGGAGCTGTTTTTT,CASSPAMTGELFF